Listed here are 15 T cell receptor beta chains from one sample, sequenced in a study of CD8+ T cells in alopecia areata. Extraction of RNA preceded its reverse transcription into cDNA, which served as the sequencing template. The table came from immunoSEQ multiplex PCR; TCRdb's copy has only in-frame clones and leaves some out. Of hundreds of thousands of clones listed, around 66% are singletons. Documented treatment: oral pan-JAK inhibitor, 5-10 mg twice daily. Sequenced material: CD4+ T cells sorted from blood, taken at week 44, from a patient treated with tofacitinib. These receptors came from a human donor with alopecia areata.

The chain links TRBV6-5 to TRBJ1-1; no reliable D call. Germline V CDR1 and CDR2: MNHEY, SVGAGI. The CDR3 consists of 13 residues. V lost 5 bases to trimming and J lost 0 bases, with 7 bases between them. The CDR3 nucleotides are TGTGCCAGCAGTCCCGGGGTGAACACTGAAGCTTTCTTT. Translation gives CASSPGVNTEAFF.

This clone has just a few counts. The J gene is TRBJ1-5, the V gene TRBV30, with D possibly being TRBD1 (5 bases). Deletions cut 1 base from V and 5 bases from J, with 9 bases between. The CDR3 contains 13 residues. Germline lookup yields CDR1 GTSNPN and CDR2 SVGIG (reference sequence). In nucleotides, the CDR3 is TGTGCCTGGAGTGAATCGGGGGATCAGCCCCAGCATTTT. It translates to CAWSESGDQPQHF.

V gene TRBV9 combines with J gene TRBJ1-1; no definite D call. The CDR3 is 13 amino acids. The V end was cut by 4 bases, the J end by 0 bases, with 7 bases between. Germline CDR1 and CDR2: SGDLS and YYNGEE. The CDR3 loop reads CASSSDMNTEAFF. CDR3 coding DNA: TGTGCCAGCAGCTCAGACATGAACACTGAAGCTTTCTTT.

The genes are TRBV29-1 and TRBJ2-2, with 8 bases identical to TRBD1. This CDR3 contains 13 residues. Germline V gives CDR1 SQVTM, CDR2 ANQGSEA. V dropped 3 bases and J dropped 5; count of bases not matched to a gene: 2. DNA of the CDR3: TGCAGCGTTGACAGGGGGCGGACCGGGGAGCTGTTTTTT. It translates to CSVDRGRTGELFF.

In this sample, this clone turned up a few times. J is TRBJ1-6 and V is TRBV30, with 7 bases lining up with TRBD1. The germline V gene encodes CDR1 GTSNPN and CDR2 SVGIG (reference sequence). J was trimmed by 7 bases and V by 3 bases; bases with no gene match: 9. CDR3 size: 15 residues. The CDR3 coding sequence is TGTGCCTGGAGACCTACAGACAGGGAGAATTCACCCCTCCACTTT. Its translation: CAWRPTDRENSPLHF. Full variable domain (rest looked up from reference TRBV30 and TRBJ1-6): SQTIHQWPATLVQPVGSPLSLECTVEGTSNPNLYWYRQAAGRGLQLLFYSVGIGQISSEVPQNLSASRPQDRQFILSSKKLLLSDSGFYLCAWRPTDRENSPLHFGNGTRLTVT.

The genes are TRBV29-1 and TRBJ1-4, with D perhaps TRBD1 (5 bases). This CDR3 region has 13 residues. Trimming shortened V by 4 bases and J by 4 bases, and 10 bases separated the two germline ends. Germline V gene lookup returns CDR1 SQVTM and CDR2 ANQGSEA. For the CDR3, the DNA is TGCAGCGTTGGTGGGACGAGTAATGAAAAACTGTTTTTT. Residues: CSVGGTSNEKLFF.

This sequence joins TRBV7-2 and TRBJ2-5; D remains unclear. Germline V gene data show CDR1 as SGHTA and CDR2 as FQGNSA. The CDR3 loop spans 13 amino acids. With 5 bases removed from V and 5 bases from J, the gap between germline ends came to 12 bases. CDR3 loop: CASSPSVSETQYF. The CDR3 bases are TGTGCCAGCAGCCCATCAGTATCGGAGACCCAGTACTTC.

The chain has TRBV9 and TRBJ1-5, with 8 positions matching TRBD1. V shed 3 bases and J 5 bases; nucleotides not matched to a gene: 4. The V gene's germline CDR1 is SGDLS and CDR2 YYNGEE. There are 14 residues in the CDR3. The CDR3: CASSATGADQPQHF. CDR3 coding DNA: TGTGCCAGCAGCGCGACAGGGGCGGATCAGCCCCAGCATTTT.

The chain carries TRBV29-1 and TRBJ2-7; D tentatively reads TRBD1 or TRBD2 (6 bases each). Germline V gene lookup returns CDR1 SQVTM and CDR2 ANQGSEA. V was shortened by 4 bases and J by 4 bases, with 14 bases between the two germline ends. This CDR3 has 13 residues. The CDR3 protein is CSVGAGGRYEQYF. CDR3 sequence (DNA): TGCAGCGTTGGTGCCGGGGGCCGATACGAGCAGTACTTC.

The J gene is TRBJ1-1, the V gene TRBV7-2; no clear D. The V gene's germline CDR1 is SGHTA and CDR2 FQGNSA. V lost 1 base to trimming and J lost 10 bases, with 13 bases between them. CDR3 size: 13 residues. The CDR3 DNA follows: TGTGCCAGCAGCTTAGTTGGGGATCAAGTAGCTTTCTTT. This codes for CASSLVGDQVAFF.

The J gene is TRBJ2-1, the V gene TRBV5-1; 13 bases are shared with TRBD2. The CDR3 sequence is 15 residues long. Germline CDR1 SGHRS, CDR2 YFSETQ. V trimming: 0 bases; J trimming: 7 bases; junction bases outside the gene matches: 1. The CDR3 here is CASSLGLAGGNEQFF. The CDR3 DNA reads as TGCGCCAGCAGCTTGGGACTAGCGGGGGGAAATGAGCAGTTCTTC.

V is TRBV9 and J is TRBJ2-7; D remains unclear. This CDR3 contains 14 residues. With 0 bases removed from V and 2 bases from J, the gap between germline ends came to 9 bases. Per germline, CDR1 SGDLS and CDR2 YYNGEE. The DNA of the CDR3 is TGTGCCAGCAGCGTAGGAGTTACCGCCTACGAGCAGTACTTC. Residues: CASSVGVTAYEQYF.

This rearrangement joins TRBV29-1 to TRBJ1-1, with D hard to call. CDR1 and CDR2 from the germline V gene are SQVTM and ANQGSEA. Trimming took off 7 bases at V and 4 bases at J, with 19 bases between the two ends. This CDR3 contains 14 residues. Here the CDR3 reads CSGSRRALATEAFF. CDR3 bases: TGCAGCGGAAGTCGGCGGGCGTTGGCCACTGAAGCTTTCTTT.

V is TRBV29-1 and J is TRBJ2-7; D is perhaps TRBD2 (5 bases). The V end was cut by 4 bases, the J end by 5 bases, with 9 bases between. CDR3 length: 11 amino acids. In germline, CDR1 is SQVTM, CDR2 ANQGSEA. CDR3 nucleotide sequence: TGCAGCGTTGGAGCGGTGAACGAGCAGTACTTC. Translation gives CSVGAVNEQYF.

The chain joins TRBV29-1 to TRBJ2-2; D perhaps matches TRBD1 (5 bases). This CDR3 is built from 13 residues. CDR1 is SQVTM, CDR2 ANQGSEA, per germline. Trimming pared 7 bases from V and 9 bases from J, leaving 18 bases between. This CDR3 is CSARKGLEWELFF. CDR3 nucleotides: TGCAGCGCGAGGAAGGGGCTTGAGTGGGAGCTGTTTTTT.